A selection of T cell receptor beta chains follows, all from one sample in a study of cytomegalovirus exposure and HLA in healthy donors. The table came from immunoSEQ multiplex PCR; TCRdb's copy has only in-frame clones and leaves some out. The repertoire holds around 160,000 clones, over 70% seen once, with 7.4% in the top ten. Sequencing was carried out using PBMCs. All receptors come from a male donor in good health and CMV-seropositive. Each CDR3 is given with its conserved first and last residue. A D gene is named only where the DNA matches it firmly. Expanded clones are given a class, and other clones once, few, many or no size at all.

size	V	D	J	DNA	CDR3
.	TRBV5-1	TRBD1	TRBJ2-1	TGCGCCAGCAGCGTGACAGGGAGCTCCTACAATGAGCAGTTCTTC	CASSVTGSSYNEQFF
.	TRBV7-9	TRBD1	TRBJ1-4	TGTGCCAGCAGCCGGGACAGCGAAAAACTGTTTTTT	CASSRDSEKLFF
.	TRBV9	.	TRBJ2-1	TGTGCCAGCAGCGGTGCCCGGTATGAGCAGTTCTTC	CASSGARYEQFF
.	TRBV27	.	TRBJ1-3	TGTGCCAGCAGTTTACGTTCACCCGAGGACTCTGGAAACACCATATATTTT	CASSLRSPEDSGNTIYF
.	TRBV29-1	.	TRBJ1-1	TGCAGCGTCGCAACAACAGGGAGTACTGAAGCTTTCTTT	CSVATTGSTEAFF
few	TRBV7-8	TRBD1	TRBJ1-1	TGTGCCAGCAGCCTTCGGACAGGGAGAATGAACACTGAAGCTTTCTTT	CASSLRTGRMNTEAFF
.	TRBV30	.	TRBJ1-1	TGTGCCTGGAGTGGAGGTGGTGAAGCTTTCTTT	CAWSGGGEAFF
.	TRBV5-1	TRBD2	TRBJ2-1	TGCGCCAGCGGAACTAGCGGGGGGACCCGGAGAGGGCAGTTCTTC	CASGTSGGTRRGQFF
few	TRBV10-2	TRBD1	TRBJ1-6	TGCGCCAGCAATCCGACAGGGGCGTATTCACCCCTCCACTTT	CASNPTGAYSPLHF
.	TRBV7-6	.	TRBJ2-2	TGTGCCAGCAGCTTTGCCGCGGCCCCTGCGAACACCGGGGAGCTGTTTTTT	CASSFAAAPANTGELFF
few	TRBV4-1	.	TRBJ1-1	TGCGCCAGCAGCCACGGACACTTGAACACTGAAGCTTTCTTT	CASSHGHLNTEAFF
.	TRBV5-1	.	TRBJ1-1	TGCGCCAGCAGCCCAGGGACTGAAGCTTTCTTT	CASSPGTEAFF
.	TRBV9	TRBD2	TRBJ2-1	TGTGCCAGCAGCGTGGGGACTAGCAGCTACAATGAGCAGTTCTTC	CASSVGTSSYNEQFF
.	TRBV7-9	.	TRBJ1-1	TGTGCCAGCAGCGACCGGGGGTGGGCTGAAGCTTTCTTT	CASSDRGWAEAFF
.	TRBV9	TRBD1	TRBJ2-1	TGTGCCAGCAGCGGGTCCGGGACAGGGTCCAATGAGCAGTTCTTC	CASSGSGTGSNEQFF